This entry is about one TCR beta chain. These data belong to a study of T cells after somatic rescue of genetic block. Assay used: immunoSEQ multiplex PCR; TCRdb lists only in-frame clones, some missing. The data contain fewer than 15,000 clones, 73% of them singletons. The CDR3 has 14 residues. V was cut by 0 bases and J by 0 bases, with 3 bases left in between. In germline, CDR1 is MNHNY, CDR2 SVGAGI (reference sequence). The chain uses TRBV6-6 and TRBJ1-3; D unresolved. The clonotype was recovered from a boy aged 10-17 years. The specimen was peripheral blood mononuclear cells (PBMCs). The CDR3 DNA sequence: TGTGCCAGCAGTTACTCGGCCTCTGGAAACACCATATATTTT. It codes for CASSYSASGNTIYF.